This T cell receptor (beta chain) appears in the sequencing data of a study of CD8 T cells in Susac syndrome (dated by TCRdb to the late 2010s). Study-level background: Whether CD8+ T cell activation and differentiation in Susac syndrome was antigen driven was tested using repertoire sequencing. The study compared CD8+ T cell repertoire clonality among over ten healthy donors, roughly 14 Susac syndrome patients and roughly 16 multiple sclerosis patients.

Study-wide conclusions, independent of this receptor: The study acknowledged that relatively few individuals were included in the TCR sequencing and HLA analysis.

This clonotype turned up a few times. What antigen it recognizes has not been identified. Nothing much larger sits one base from this clone, and base qualities are not available. RNA was extracted using the RNeasy kit, and about 0.45 to 1 ug of the RNA was reverse transcribed with random hexamers. The immunoSEQ multiplex PCR assay, which covers 54 Vbeta and 13 Jbeta segments, was used to amplify TCR beta CDR3 regions. PCR amplification bias was corrected using a synthetic template baseline for primer optimization and computational correction. The published analysis was carried out like this. Reads were assigned to V, D and J genes according to IMGT and analyzed in immunoSEQ Analyzer, with only productive sequences retained. Clonality was calculated as one minus the Shannon entropy normalized by log2 of the number of productive unique sequences. For each patient and control, public and private clones were evaluated within the 100 most prevalent clones. Clones were defined as Susac-specific when absent from the healthy and MS cohorts, from approximately 1,100 published viral clones and from other ImmuneACCESS disease sequences. The public reads were reprocessed in TCRdb via fastp at Q25 and MiXCR, keeping in-frame beta chains. CDR3 protein sequences are deduplicated, and each keeps its most common genes and DNA. These V and J calls rely on TCRdb rather than the paper's analysis. Here the sample has 250,000 to 300,000 distinct CDR3 sequences; more than 75% occur a single time. The top ten clonotypes cover 0.11% of the sample.

Peripheral blood CD8+ and CD4+ T cells from healthy donors, Susac syndrome patients and multiple sclerosis patients were profiled using high-throughput TCR beta sequencing. Treatment-naive patients with stable or active relapsing-remitting disease fulfilling revised McDonald criteria were used as multiple sclerosis controls. CD8+ TEMRA cells were enriched by FACS, while bulk CD8+ and CD4+ T cells were purified by magnetic negative isolation. Blood was drawn into EDTA tubes, processed within 24 hours, and PBMCs were isolated by density gradient centrifugation. PBMCs intended for TCR sequencing were cryopreserved in liquid nitrogen and thawed later in a water bath at 37 degrees C. Purity of sorted or isolated CD4+, CD8+ and CD8+ TEMRA cells was at least 90%. CDR1 and CDR2, per the germline V gene (reference sequence), are SEHNR and FQNEAQ. V is clipped by 3 bases and J by 4 bases, and the sequence between their germline boundaries is 5 bases long. The CDR3 measures 12 amino acids from cysteine to phenylalanine. Of the read, only the CDR3 DNA is kept; its 36 bases are in frame from base 1.

The source of this sequence is a human donor with multiple sclerosis. The sequenced material came from CD8+ T cells from PBMCs. The chain is made from TRBV7-9 and TRBJ2-3; the D gene cannot be named for sure. CDR3 sequence: CASSLAPDTQYF. The base sequence is TGTGCCAGCAGCTTGGCCCCAGATACGCAGTATTTT.